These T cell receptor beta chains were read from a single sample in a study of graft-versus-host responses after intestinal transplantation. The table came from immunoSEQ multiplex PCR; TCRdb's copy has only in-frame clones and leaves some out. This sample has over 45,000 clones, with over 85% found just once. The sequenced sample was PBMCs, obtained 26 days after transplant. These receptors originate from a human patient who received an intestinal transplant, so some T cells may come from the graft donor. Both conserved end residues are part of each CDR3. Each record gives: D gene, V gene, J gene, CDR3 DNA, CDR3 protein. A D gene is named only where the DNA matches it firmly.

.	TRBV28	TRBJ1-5	TGTGCCAGCAGTTTGCCGACAGAGTATAGCAATCAGCCCCAGCATTTT	CASSLPTEYSNQPQHF
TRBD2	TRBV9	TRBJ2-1	TGTGCCAGCAGCGACGCGACTAGCGGGACCGAACCCAATGAGCAGTTCTTC	CASSDATSGTEPNEQFF
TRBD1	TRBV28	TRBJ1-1	TGTGCCAGCAGGCCGGGACAGGGTAACACTGAAGCTTTCTTT	CASRPGQGNTEAFF
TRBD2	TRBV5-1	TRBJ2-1	TGCGCCAGCAGCTTGGATGGGGGGGGAATCAATGAGCAGTTCTTC	CASSLDGGGINEQFF
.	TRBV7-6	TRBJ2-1	TGTGCCAGCAGCCCGAGACGGGAACACGCCAATGAGCAGTTCTTC	CASSPRREHANEQFF
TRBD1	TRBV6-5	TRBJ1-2	TGTGCCAGCAGTCACGGGACAGATATTAACTATGGCTACACCTTC	CASSHGTDINYGYTF
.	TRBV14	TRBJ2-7	TGTGCCAGCAGCCAAGGCGCTATTCACTACGAGCAGTACTTC	CASSQGAIHYEQYF
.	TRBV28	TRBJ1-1	TGTGCCAGCAGTTTGCGGGAAAACACTGAAGCTTTCTTT	CASSLRENTEAFF
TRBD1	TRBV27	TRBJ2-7	TGTGCCACTTCCTCCGGGACAGGGCCATACGAGCAGTACTTC	CATSSGTGPYEQYF
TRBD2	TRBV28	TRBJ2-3	TGTGCCAGCAGATTCAAGGATATCACTCGGGGGGGCACAGATACGCAGTATTTT	CASRFKDITRGGTDTQYF
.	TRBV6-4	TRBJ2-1	TGTGCCAGCAGTGACGGGAGCTCCTACAATGAGCAGTTCTTC	CASSDGSSYNEQFF
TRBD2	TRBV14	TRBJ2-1	TGTGCCAGCAGCTCATCGCTAGCGGGGGTTTTCTCCTACAATGAGCAGTTCTTC	CASSSSLAGVFSYNEQFF
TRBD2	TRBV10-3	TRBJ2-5	TGTGCCATCAGGGAGGGTCGCCTTACTAGCGGCCAAGAGACCCAGTACTTC	CAIREGRLTSGQETQYF
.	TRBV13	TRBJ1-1	TGTGCCAGCAGCTTAGGGGCCAGTCCCTTTGAAGCTTTCTTT	CASSLGASPFEAFF
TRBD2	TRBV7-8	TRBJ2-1	TGTGCCAGCAGCTTAGGTGCGGGAGGTGGAAATGAGCAGTTCTTC	CASSLGAGGGNEQFF